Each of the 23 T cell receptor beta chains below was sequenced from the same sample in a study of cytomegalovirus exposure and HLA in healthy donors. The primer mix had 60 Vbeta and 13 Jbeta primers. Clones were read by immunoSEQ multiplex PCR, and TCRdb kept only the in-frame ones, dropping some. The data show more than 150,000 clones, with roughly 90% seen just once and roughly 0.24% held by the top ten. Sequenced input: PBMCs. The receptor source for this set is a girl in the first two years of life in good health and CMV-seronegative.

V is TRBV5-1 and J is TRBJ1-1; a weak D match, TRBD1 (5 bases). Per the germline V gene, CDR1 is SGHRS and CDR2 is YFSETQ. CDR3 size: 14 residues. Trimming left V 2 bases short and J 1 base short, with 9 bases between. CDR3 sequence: CASSFSGQNTEAFF. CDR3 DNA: TGCGCCAGCAGCTTTAGCGGACAGAACACTGAAGCTTTCTTT. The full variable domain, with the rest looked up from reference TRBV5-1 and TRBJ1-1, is KAGVTQTPRYLIKTRGQQVTLSCSPISGHRSVSWYQQTPGQGLQFLFEYFSETQRNKGNFPGRFSGRQFSNSRSEMNVSTLELGDSALYLCASSFSGQNTEAFFGQGTRLTVV.

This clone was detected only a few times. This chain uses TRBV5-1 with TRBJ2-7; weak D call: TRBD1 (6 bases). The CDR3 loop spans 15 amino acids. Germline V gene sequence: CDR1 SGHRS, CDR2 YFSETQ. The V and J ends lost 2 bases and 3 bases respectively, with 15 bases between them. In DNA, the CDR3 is TGCGCCAGCAGCTTTTTCCAGGGGCCTATCTACGAGCAGTACTTC. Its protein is CASSFFQGPIYEQYF.

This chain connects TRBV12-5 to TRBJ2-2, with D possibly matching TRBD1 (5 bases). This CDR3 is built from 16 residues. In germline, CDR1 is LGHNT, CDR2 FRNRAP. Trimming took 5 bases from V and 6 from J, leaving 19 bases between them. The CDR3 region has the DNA TGTGCTAGTGGTGTACCAGGGTCTATATCGGCCGGGGAGCTGTTTTTT. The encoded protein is CASGVPGSISAGELFF.

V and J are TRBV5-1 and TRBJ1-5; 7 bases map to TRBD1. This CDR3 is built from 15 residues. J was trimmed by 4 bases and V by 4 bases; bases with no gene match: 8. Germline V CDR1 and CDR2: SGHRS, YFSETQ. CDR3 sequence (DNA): TGCGCCAGCAGCCTCGGGACAGAAATAAATCAGCCCCAGCATTTT. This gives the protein CASSLGTEINQPQHF.

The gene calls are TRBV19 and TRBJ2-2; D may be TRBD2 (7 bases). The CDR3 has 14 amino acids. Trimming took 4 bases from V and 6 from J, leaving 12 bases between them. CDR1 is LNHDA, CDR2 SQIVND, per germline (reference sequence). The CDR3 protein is CASSSRGASGELFF. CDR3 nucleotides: TGTGCCAGTAGTAGCCGGGGGGCCTCCGGGGAGCTGTTTTTT.

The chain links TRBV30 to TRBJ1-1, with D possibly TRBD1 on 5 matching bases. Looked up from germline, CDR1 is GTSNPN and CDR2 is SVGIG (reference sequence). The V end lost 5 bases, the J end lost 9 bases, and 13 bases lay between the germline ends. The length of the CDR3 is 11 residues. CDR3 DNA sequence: TGTGCCTGGTTGGTGGACATAAAAGCTTTCTTT. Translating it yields CAWLVDIKAFF.

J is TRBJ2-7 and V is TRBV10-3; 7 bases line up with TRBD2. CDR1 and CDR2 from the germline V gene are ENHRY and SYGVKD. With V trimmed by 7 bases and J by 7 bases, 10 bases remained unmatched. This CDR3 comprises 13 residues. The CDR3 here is CAIKGDVGGEQYF. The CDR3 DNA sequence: TGTGCCATCAAGGGTGATGTGGGGGGGGAGCAGTACTTC.

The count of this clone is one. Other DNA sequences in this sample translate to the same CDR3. The CDR3 here is CASSLGQGGGYTF. The CDR3 DNA sequence: TGTGCCAGCAGCCTGGGACAGGGTGGTGGCTACACCTTC. V is TRBV7-9 and J is TRBJ1-2, with TRBD1 matching 9 bases. After removal of 5 bases from V and 7 bases from J, the junction contained 5 bases not matched to a gene. There are 13 residues in the CDR3. CDR1 is SEHNR and CDR2 is FQNEAQ in the germline V gene (reference sequence).

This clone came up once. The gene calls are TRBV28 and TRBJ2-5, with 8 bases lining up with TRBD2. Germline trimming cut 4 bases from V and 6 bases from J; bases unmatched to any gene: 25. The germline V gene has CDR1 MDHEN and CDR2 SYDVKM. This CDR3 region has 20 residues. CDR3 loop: CASSSHPRDWAPGLGKTQYF. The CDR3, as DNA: TGTGCCAGCAGTTCCCATCCCCGTGATTGGGCTCCGGGACTAGGGAAGACCCAGTACTTC. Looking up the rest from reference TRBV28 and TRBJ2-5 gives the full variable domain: DVKVTQSSRYLVKRTGEKVFLECVQDMDHENMFWYRQDPGLGLRLIYFSYDVKMKEKGDIPEGYSVSREKKERFSLILESASTNQTSMYLCASSSHPRDWAPGLGKTQYFGPGTRLLVL.

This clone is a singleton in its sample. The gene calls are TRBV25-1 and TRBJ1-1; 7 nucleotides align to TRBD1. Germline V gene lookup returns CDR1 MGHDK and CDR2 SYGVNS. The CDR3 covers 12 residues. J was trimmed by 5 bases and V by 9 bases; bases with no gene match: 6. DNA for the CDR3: TGTGCCAGTCACGACAGGGCAACTGAAGCTTTCTTT. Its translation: CASHDRATEAFF.

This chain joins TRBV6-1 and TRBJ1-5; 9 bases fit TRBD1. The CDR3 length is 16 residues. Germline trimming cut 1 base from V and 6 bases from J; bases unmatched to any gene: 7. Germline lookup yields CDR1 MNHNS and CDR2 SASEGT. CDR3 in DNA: TGTGCCAGCAGTGAAGGGGGACAGGGCTTTTTTCAGCCCCAGCATTTT. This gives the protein CASSEGGQGFFQPQHF.

In DNA form, the CDR3 reads TGTGCCTGGAGTGGATCGGCAGGGAACACCGGGGAGCTGTTTTTT. Translated, it gives CAWSGSAGNTGELFF. The genes are TRBV30 and TRBJ2-2; D is undetermined. Germline V lookup: CDR1 GTSNPN, CDR2 SVGIG (reference sequence). Trimming cost V 1 base and J 1 base, with 10 bases left between them. CDR3 length: 15 amino acids.

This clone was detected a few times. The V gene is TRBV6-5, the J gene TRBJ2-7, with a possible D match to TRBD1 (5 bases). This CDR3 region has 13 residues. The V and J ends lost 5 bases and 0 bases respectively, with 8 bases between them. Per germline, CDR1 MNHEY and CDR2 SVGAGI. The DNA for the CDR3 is TGTGCCAGCAGTCACAGGCCCTCCTACGAGCAGTACTTC. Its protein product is CASSHRPSYEQYF.

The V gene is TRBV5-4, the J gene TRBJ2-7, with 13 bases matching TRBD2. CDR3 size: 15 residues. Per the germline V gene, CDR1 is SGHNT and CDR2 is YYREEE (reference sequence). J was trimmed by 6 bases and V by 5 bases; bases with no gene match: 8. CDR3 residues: CASSMGLAGPLEQYF. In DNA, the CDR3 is TGTGCCAGCAGTATGGGACTAGCGGGACCCCTCGAGCAGTACTTC.

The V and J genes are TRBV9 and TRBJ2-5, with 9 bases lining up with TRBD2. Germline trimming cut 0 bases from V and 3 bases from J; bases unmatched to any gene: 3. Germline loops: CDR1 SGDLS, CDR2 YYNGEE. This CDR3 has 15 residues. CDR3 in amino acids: CASSVAGGREETQYF. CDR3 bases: TGTGCCAGCAGCGTAGCAGGCGGGAGGGAAGAGACCCAGTACTTC.

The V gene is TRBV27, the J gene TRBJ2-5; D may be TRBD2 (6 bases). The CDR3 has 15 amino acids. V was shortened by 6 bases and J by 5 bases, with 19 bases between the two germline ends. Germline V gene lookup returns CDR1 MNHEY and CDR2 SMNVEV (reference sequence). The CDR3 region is CASSGGTVLLETQYF. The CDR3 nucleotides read TGTGCCAGCAGCGGCGGGACTGTCCTTCTGGAGACCCAGTACTTC.

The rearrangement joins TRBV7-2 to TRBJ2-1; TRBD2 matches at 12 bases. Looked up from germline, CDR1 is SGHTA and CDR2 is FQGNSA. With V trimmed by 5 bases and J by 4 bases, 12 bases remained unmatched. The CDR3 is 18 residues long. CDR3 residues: CASSPLAGGVRRYNEQFF. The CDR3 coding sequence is TGTGCCAGCAGCCCACTAGCGGGAGGTGTTCGGCGATACAATGAGCAGTTCTTC.

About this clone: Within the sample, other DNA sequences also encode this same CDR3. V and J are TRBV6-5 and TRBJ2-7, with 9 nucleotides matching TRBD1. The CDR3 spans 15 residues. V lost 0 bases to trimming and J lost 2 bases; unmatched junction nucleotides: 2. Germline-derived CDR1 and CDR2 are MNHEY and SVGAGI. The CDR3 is CASSYSGQGAYEQYF. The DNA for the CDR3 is TGTGCCAGCAGTTACTCGGGACAGGGTGCCTACGAGCAGTACTTC.

The CDR3 region is CASSLGREGAGELFF. CDR3 coding DNA: TGTGCCAGCAGCTTAGGGCGGGAGGGCGCCGGGGAGCTGTTTTTT. The genes are TRBV5-4 and TRBJ2-2; 9 bases are a match to TRBD2. This CDR3 has 15 amino acids. The germline gives CDR1 SGHNT, CDR2 YYREEE (reference sequence). V trimming: 2 bases; J trimming: 6 bases; junction bases outside the gene matches: 5.

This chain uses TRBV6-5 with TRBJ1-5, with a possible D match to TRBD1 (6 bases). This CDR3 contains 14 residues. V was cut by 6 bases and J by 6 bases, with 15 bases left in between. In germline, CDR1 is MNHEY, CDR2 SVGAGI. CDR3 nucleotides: TGTGCCAGCAGCCGCGAAAGGGGGTCTCAGCCCCAGCATTTT. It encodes CASSRERGSQPQHF.

Here the CDR3 DNA reads TGTGCCAGCAGTGAAAAGCGGGGGGCGCCTTACAATGAGCAGTTCTTC. It is translated as CASSEKRGAPYNEQFF. The genes are TRBV6-1 and TRBJ2-1; 9 bases match TRBD2. The CDR3 totals 16 residues. From germline, CDR1 is MNHNS and CDR2 SASEGT. V was pared by 2 bases and J by 4 bases, with 6 bases of the junction left unmatched.

The CDR3 DNA reads as TGTGCCAGCAGCTTCCCCACCGGAAGCGGGGTAAACACCGGGGAGCTGTTTTTT. Amino acid sequence: CASSFPTGSGVNTGELFF. The rearrangement joins TRBV11-1 to TRBJ2-2; TRBD2 matches 7 bases. Germline V gene data show CDR1 as SGHAT and CDR2 as FQDESV (reference sequence). The V and J ends lost 3 bases and 2 bases, in that order; junction bases with no gene match: 12. The CDR3 has 18 amino acids.

The CDR3 sequence is CASSPSDNEQFF. CDR3 nucleotide sequence: TGTGCCAGCAGCCCAAGCGACAATGAGCAGTTCTTC. The genes are TRBV7-9 and TRBJ2-1; D remains ambiguous. Per germline, CDR1 SEHNR and CDR2 FQNEAQ (reference sequence). This CDR3 has 12 amino acids. The V gene lost 5 bases and the J gene lost 5 bases, with 7 bases spanning the gap.